A single sample gave rise to the 19 T cell receptor beta chains below, sequenced in a study of cytomegalovirus exposure and HLA in healthy donors. The PCR employed 60 Vbeta primers together with 13 Jbeta primers. The table came from immunoSEQ multiplex PCR; TCRdb's copy has only in-frame clones and leaves some out. The sample lists fewer than 200,000 clones, roughly 79% seen once, with roughly 4.5% in the top ten. The sequenced material came from PBMCs. The origin of the receptors is a woman between 18 and 29 years old in good health and CMV-seropositive.

The chain links TRBV4-2 to TRBJ2-3; possible D gene TRBD2, 5 bases. This CDR3 region has 18 residues. Trimming took 0 bases from V and 0 from J, leaving 16 bases between them. CDR1 is LGHNA and CDR2 is YNFKEQ in the germline V gene. The CDR3 DNA follows: TGTGCCAGCAGCCAAGATCCGTTTACGGGGATAAGCACAGATACGCAGTATTTT. As protein: CASSQDPFTGISTDTQYF.

The chain carries TRBV29-1 and TRBJ1-1; no clear D gene. This CDR3 contains 10 residues. Germline V gene data show CDR1 as SQVTM and CDR2 as ANQGSEA. V lost 7 bases and J lost 5, with 8 bases in between. Written as DNA, the CDR3 is TGCAGCGCCGGAGGGACTGAAGCTTTCTTT. Protein product: CSAGGTEAFF.

This chain uses TRBV7-6 with TRBJ1-2; the match to TRBD1 covers 10 bases. Trimming took 5 bases from V and 6 from J; bases not matched to a gene: 6. Germline V gives CDR1 SGHVS, CDR2 FNYEAQ. The CDR3 length is 14 residues. CDR3 sequence reads: CASSQGQGIDGYTF. Written as DNA, the CDR3 is TGTGCCAGCAGCCAGGGACAGGGGATTGATGGCTACACCTTC.

The chain couples TRBV28 to TRBJ1-6; D is uncertain. The V gene lost 7 bases and the J gene lost 0 bases, with 7 bases spanning the gap. CDR1 and CDR2 (germline): MDHEN, SYDVKM. The CDR3 totals 14 residues. This CDR3 is CASIGSSYNSPLHF. CDR3 in DNA: TGTGCCAGCATTGGCAGCTCCTATAATTCACCCCTCCACTTT. Full variable domain (rest looked up from reference TRBV28 and TRBJ1-6): DVKVTQSSRYLVKRTGEKVFLECVQDMDHENMFWYRQDPGLGLRLIYFSYDVKMKEKGDIPEGYSVSREKKERFSLILESASTNQTSMYLCASIGSSYNSPLHFGNGTRLTVT.

The count of this clone is one. This sequence joins TRBV6-1 and TRBJ2-3, with TRBD2 matching over 13 bases. The CDR3 loop spans 15 amino acids. From germline, CDR1 is MNHNS and CDR2 SASEGT. Trimming at V came to 11 bases and at J to 4 bases, leaving 9 bases not matched to a gene. CDR3 sequence (DNA): TGTGCCGGGGAGACTAGCGGGGGGTCATCAGATACGCAGTATTTT. Amino acids: CAGETSGGSSDTQYF.

The CDR3 sequence is CASSVVSGGVGDTQYF. The CDR3 nucleotides read TGTGCCAGCAGCGTAGTTAGCGGGGGGGTTGGAGATACGCAGTATTTT. The V call is TRBV9, the J call TRBJ2-3; 11 positions match TRBD2. Per the germline V gene, CDR1 is SGDLS and CDR2 is YYNGEE. V shed 0 bases and J 5 bases; nucleotides not matched to a gene: 5. The CDR3 sequence is 16 residues long.

V is TRBV28 and J is TRBJ2-5; 11 nucleotides match TRBD1. This CDR3 comprises 15 residues. Per germline, CDR1 MDHEN and CDR2 SYDVKM. The V segment lost 5 bases and the J segment 4 bases; nucleotides outside the gene matches: 6. CDR3 nucleotides: TGTGCCAGCAGTCCTCGGACAGGGGGCTTAGAGACCCAGTACTTC. The encoded protein is CASSPRTGGLETQYF.

A remark on this clone: The germline gene is not matched at one end of the junction; a read error may be the cause. The CDR3 here is CSAVSSITSGEVFF. Here the CDR3 DNA reads TGCAGCGCCGTATCCTCGATAACTTCCGGTGAAGTTTTCTTT. The rearrangement joins TRBV29-1 to TRBJ1-1; unclear D gene. Germline CDR1 SQVTM, CDR2 ANQGSEA. The length of the CDR3 is 14 residues.

The genes are TRBV11-2 and TRBJ2-7, with 9 nucleotides matching TRBD1. Germline V gene lookup returns CDR1 SGHAT and CDR2 FQNNGV. J lost 3 bases, V lost 4 bases, and 7 bases had no gene match. The CDR3 totals 15 residues. The CDR3 here is CASSSPPTGGYEQYF. The DNA for the CDR3 is TGTGCCAGCAGCTCCCCCCCGACAGGGGGCTACGAGCAGTACTTC. The full variable domain, completed using reference TRBV11-2 and TRBJ2-7, is EAGVAQSPRYKIIEKRQSVAFWCNPISGHATLYWYQQILGQGPKLLIQFQNNGVVDDSQLPKDRFSAERLKGVDSTLKIQPAKLEDSAVYLCASSSPPTGGYEQYFGPGTRLTVT.

This chain links TRBV6-1 with TRBJ2-2; the D gene is possibly TRBD2 (5 bases). V was cut by 7 bases and J by 1 base, with 13 bases left in between. The CDR3 has 15 residues. Germline CDR1 and CDR2: MNHNS and SASEGT. CDR3 in amino acids: CASTGGPKNTGELFF. Written as DNA, the CDR3 is TGTGCCAGCACTGGAGGACCGAAGAACACCGGGGAGCTGTTTTTT.

Only a few counts were recorded for this clone. V and J are TRBV6-8 and TRBJ2-5, with 9 nucleotides matching TRBD2. The germline CDR1 and CDR2 sequences are MNHGY and SAAAGT. This CDR3 comprises 16 residues. V was pared by 3 bases and J by 2 bases, with 7 bases of the junction left unmatched. The CDR3, as DNA: TGTGCCAGCAGTTATAGGCTAGCGGGGAGACAAGAGACCCAGTACTTC. Its protein product is CASSYRLAGRQETQYF.

This clone was counted between two and nine times. The chain employs TRBV5-4 and TRBJ2-1, with D tentatively TRBD1 (6 bases). Germline CDR1 SGHNT, CDR2 YYREEE (reference sequence). The V end lost 1 base, the J end lost 7 bases, and 15 bases lay between the germline ends. CDR3 length equals 15 residues. Written as DNA, the CDR3 is TGTGCCAGCAGCTTGATACAGGGTAGGGCGAATGAGCAGTTCTTC. This sequence encodes CASSLIQGRANEQFF.

The rearrangement links TRBV6-6 to TRBJ1-2; possible D gene TRBD1, 6 bases. This CDR3 contains 13 residues. V gave up 0 bases and J gave up 8 bases, with 10 bases separating them. The germline V gene encodes CDR1 MNHNY and CDR2 SVGAGI (reference sequence). CDR3 sequence: CASSYSPRGGYTF. DNA of the CDR3: TGTGCCAGCAGTTACTCCCCCAGGGGAGGCTACACCTTC.

The chain combines TRBV15 with TRBJ2-3; a weak D match, TRBD1 (7 bases). The CDR3 covers 16 residues. Germline lookup yields CDR1 LNHNV and CDR2 YYDKDF (reference sequence). The germline V and J ends were trimmed by 0 bases and 1 base, with 11 bases remaining between them. CDR3 nucleotide sequence: TGTGCCACCAGCAGAGACGTCAGGGGGGGCACAGATACGCAGTATTTT. Amino acids: CATSRDVRGGTDTQYF. Variable domain in full (rest from reference TRBV15 and TRBJ2-3): DAMVIQNPRYQVTQFGKPVTLSCSQTLNHNVMYWYQQKSSQAPKLLFHYYDKDFNNEADTPDNFQSRRPNTSFCFLDIRSPGLGDTAMYLCATSRDVRGGTDTQYFGPGTRLTVL.

The CDR3 spells CASSAEAGRYNEQFF. In DNA form, the CDR3 reads TGTGCCAGTTCGGCCGAAGCGGGGAGGTACAATGAGCAGTTCTTC. This chain connects TRBV19 to TRBJ2-1, with 7 bases lining up with TRBD2. There are 15 residues in the CDR3. Germline-derived CDR1 and CDR2 are LNHDA and SQIVND (reference sequence). V lost 8 bases and J lost 4; bases outside the gene matches: 11.

The chain uses TRBV5-6 and TRBJ2-7; D is perhaps TRBD1 (6 bases). The germline V and J ends were trimmed by 3 bases and 1 base, with 14 bases remaining between them. Germline values: CDR1 SGHDT, CDR2 YYEEEE. The CDR3 is made up of 15 amino acids. CDR3 DNA: TGTGCCAGCAGCTCGGAAGACAGGAGTTCCTACGAGCAGTACTTC. This encodes CASSSEDRSSYEQYF.

This chain connects TRBV5-5 to TRBJ2-5; D is perhaps TRBD1 (6 bases). The CDR3 contains 13 residues. Germline lookup yields CDR1 SGHKS and CDR2 YYEKEE (reference sequence). The V and J ends lost 1 base and 5 bases respectively, with 9 bases between them. The CDR3 reads CASSLTGLETQYF. The CDR3 DNA sequence: TGTGCCAGCAGCTTGACAGGGTTGGAGACCCAGTACTTC. Full variable domain (rest looked up from reference TRBV5-5 and TRBJ2-5): DAGVTQSPTHLIKTRGQQVTLRCSPISGHKSVSWYQQVLGQGPQFIFQYYEKEERGRGNFPDRFSARQFPNYSSELNVNALLLGDSALYLCASSLTGLETQYFGPGTRLLVL.

Here the CDR3 reads CASSYFPGYEQYF. For the CDR3, the DNA is TGTGCCAGCAGTTACTTTCCGGGCTACGAGCAGTACTTC. The chain couples TRBV6-5 to TRBJ2-7; D ambiguous. The CDR3 consists of 13 residues. The germline V gene encodes CDR1 MNHEY and CDR2 SVGAGI. Trimming left V 1 base short and J 3 bases short, with 7 bases between.

The J gene is TRBJ2-1, the V gene TRBV7-2; TRBD1 matches at 7 bases. The ends lost 4 bases at V and 4 bases at J; junction bases unmatched: 7. The CDR3 consists of 15 residues. Germline assignment: CDR1 SGHTA and CDR2 FQGNSA. The CDR3 nucleotides are TGTGCCAGCAGCTCATGGGACAGCCGATACAATGAGCAGTTCTTC. Its translation: CASSSWDSRYNEQFF.